The T cell receptor beta chain under discussion was sequenced for a study of cytomegalovirus exposure and HLA in healthy donors. The PCR ran on 60 Vbeta and 13 Jbeta primers. Measured with immunoSEQ multiplex PCR; TCRdb has only the in-frame clones, and not every one. The sample contains around 170,000 clones, more than 75% of which appear only once. V lost 5 bases and J lost 0, with 11 bases in between. This CDR3 comprises 15 residues. Per germline, CDR1 MNHNS and CDR2 SASEGT. General study results and limits: Researchers reported in a later analysis that common viral pathogens appeared linked to several top clusters. Fewer N-insertions (relative to the approximately 670-donor mean) were reportedly seen in an Asian-associated ancestry cluster in a later analysis. Most subjects' HLA-A and HLA-B alleles were reportedly predicted from TCR beta sequences.

About this clone: Its specificity is not known.

The sample was PBMCs. The clonotype was recovered from a man aged 35 to 55 in good health and CMV-seronegative. The rearrangement joins TRBV6-1 to TRBJ2-1, with a tentative D call TRBD1 (6 bases). The CDR3 coding sequence is TGTGCCAGCAGTTCACAGGGTTCCTCCTACAATGAGCAGTTCTTC. This sequence encodes CASSSQGSSYNEQFF.